Each of the 13 T cell receptor beta chains below was sequenced from the same sample in a study of T cells after yellow fever vaccination. TCRdb re-derived calls from the 5' RACE reads in MiXCR, one entry per CDR3 protein. The sample lists approximately 240,000 distinct CDR3 sequences; 3.6% were seen once. Sequenced material: PBMCs, taken 15 days after the yellow fever booster vaccination. The receptor set was obtained from a man between 18 and 35 years old who received the YFV17D yellow fever vaccine.

This clonotype was observed at least ten times. The chain uses TRBV18 and TRBJ2-3, with 11 positions matching TRBD2. Germline values: CDR1 KGHSH, CDR2 LQKENI. The CDR3 has 16 residues. V lost 2 bases to trimming and J lost 3 bases; unmatched junction nucleotides: 4. The DNA of the CDR3 is TGTGCCAGCTCACCAATGGGGACTAGCGGAACAGATACGCAGTATTTT. This encodes CASSPMGTSGTDTQYF.

This clonotype was found many times. The rearrangement joins TRBV11-2 to TRBJ2-1, with D perhaps being TRBD1 or TRBD2 (5 bases each). This CDR3 is 15 amino acids long. The germline CDR1 and CDR2 sequences are SGHAT and FQNNGV. Trimming left V 0 bases short and J 2 bases short, with 8 bases between. CDR3 sequence (DNA): TGTGCCAGCAGCTTAGACCAGGGAGCCTACAATGAGCAGTTCTTC. Translating gives CASSLDQGAYNEQFF.

This clonotype has at least ten counts. The chain links TRBV24-1 to TRBJ2-3; D is unclear. The CDR3 runs 15 residues. Trimming took 5 bases from V and 6 from J, leaving 17 bases between them. CDR1 is KGHDR and CDR2 is SFDVKD in the germline V gene. CDR3 sequence: CATSASTLYIDTQYF. DNA of the CDR3: TGTGCCACCAGTGCCTCTACTCTCTACATCGATACGCAGTATTTT.

This clonotype has a count of ten or more. This chain uses TRBV20-1 with TRBJ2-5; weak D call: TRBD2 (6 bases). The CDR3 has 14 residues. Trimming took off 0 bases at V and 2 bases at J, with 10 bases between the two ends. CDR1 is DFQATT, CDR2 SNEGSKA, per germline (reference sequence). The CDR3 DNA sequence: TGCAGTGCTAGAGATTGGCTAGCGCAAGAGACCCAGTACTTC. Its protein is CSARDWLAQETQYF.

This clonotype was counted many times. The rearrangement uses TRBV18 and TRBJ1-4; D ambiguous. This CDR3 has 14 residues. Looked up from germline, CDR1 is KGHSH and CDR2 is LQKENI. V dropped 0 bases and J dropped 4 bases, with 6 bases sitting between them. The CDR3: CASSPPAGNEKLFF. CDR3 in DNA: TGTGCCAGCTCACCACCGGCCGGTAATGAAAAACTGTTTTTT.

This clonotype was detected many times. The chain employs TRBV20-1 and TRBJ2-1; TRBD1 matches 8 bases. The CDR3 covers 16 residues. Germline V lookup: CDR1 DFQATT, CDR2 SNEGSKA (reference sequence). Losses at the gene ends were 1 base for V and 0 bases for J; bases not matched to a gene: 5. CDR3 in DNA: TGCAGTGCTAGAGTCCATACAGGGGGCTCCTACAATGAGCAGTTCTTC. The encoded protein is CSARVHTGGSYNEQFF.

The sample holds many counts of this clonotype. The V call is TRBV29-1, the J call TRBJ2-5; weak D call: TRBD2 (6 bases). The germline V and J ends were trimmed by 8 bases and 2 bases, with 18 bases remaining between them. The V gene's germline CDR1 is SQVTM and CDR2 ANQGSEA. The CDR3 has 14 residues. This CDR3 is CSSRLRGNQETQYF. The CDR3 DNA follows: TGCAGCTCACGACTCCGGGGGAATCAAGAGACCCAGTACTTC.

This clonotype came up many times. This chain uses TRBV29-1 with TRBJ1-1; tentative D call: TRBD1 (6 bases). The CDR3 loop spans 13 amino acids. The V and J ends lost 3 bases and 0 bases respectively, with 8 bases between them. Germline loops: CDR1 SQVTM, CDR2 ANQGSEA. CDR3 region: CSVDAGVNTEAFF. The DNA for the CDR3 is TGCAGCGTTGATGCAGGGGTGAACACTGAAGCTTTCTTT.

This clonotype has at least ten counts. The chain uses TRBV6-6 and TRBJ2-3, with D perhaps assigned TRBD1 or TRBD2 (6 bases each). Trimming took off 6 bases at V and 0 bases at J, with 16 bases between the two ends. Germline V gives CDR1 MNHNY, CDR2 SVGAGI (reference sequence). The CDR3 spans 16 residues. CDR3 DNA: TGTGCCAGCAGAGCGTACGGGGGCCTTAGCACAGATACGCAGTATTTT. Protein sequence: CASRAYGGLSTDTQYF.

The table lists this clonotype with many counts. The chain is built from TRBV7-2 and TRBJ2-1; D is undetermined. The CDR3 sequence is 12 residues long. Germline V gives CDR1 SGHTA, CDR2 FQGNSA. V lost 4 bases and J lost 7, with 8 bases in between. CDR3 coding DNA: TGTGCCAGCAGCTCTTACAATAATGAGCAGTTCTTC. Its translation: CASSSYNNEQFF.

This clonotype was recorded at least ten times. CDR3: CASSPDRYSTFQETQYF. The CDR3 DNA follows: TGTGCCAGCAGCCCGGACCGCTACTCGACCTTTCAAGAGACCCAGTACTTC. This chain joins TRBV7-2 and TRBJ2-5; no firm D call. Germline CDR1 reads SGHTA; CDR2 reads FQGNSA. CDR3 length: 17 amino acids. V was shortened by 5 bases and J by 2 bases, with 21 bases between the two germline ends.

This clonotype has at least ten counts. Relative to the germline gene, one junction end is altered; a read error may explain this. The CDR3 nucleotides read TGTGCTAGCAGCTCGGGACTAGTAGGAGAGACCCAGTACTTC. This gives the protein CASSSGLVGETQYF. V is TRBV7-7 and J is TRBJ2-5; 8 bases match TRBD2. The CDR3 covers 14 residues. CDR1 and CDR2 (germline): SSHAT, FNYEAQ (reference sequence).

The chain recombines TRBV5-4 with TRBJ2-3, with TRBD2 matching over 9 bases. Trimming at V came to 0 bases and at J to 3 bases, leaving 2 bases not matched to a gene. Germline V lookup: CDR1 SGHNT, CDR2 YYREEE (reference sequence). CDR3 length: 15 residues. CDR3 bases: TGTGCCAGCAGCTTGGACCTAGCGGGGACAGATACGCAGTATTTT. Its protein is CASSLDLAGTDTQYF.